A few counts support the clone carrying this TCR beta chain. Its specificity is unknown. The CDR3 has 18 residues. Germline CDR1 and CDR2: SGHAT and FQNNGV. Trimming removed 0 bases at V and 2 bases at J, with 19 bases between. The data stem from a study of long-term antiretroviral therapy in people with HIV. The run of the v3.0 immunoSEQ assay was at survey level. TCRdb's copy holds only in-frame clones and misses some; the assay was immunoSEQ multiplex PCR. Of some 35,000 clones in the sample, approximately 72% were seen once. Regarding the study as a whole: Post-ART diversity increased but stayed below transplant donor controls. Gathering of blood took place between 2004 and 2017, possibly under older ART regimens. Documentation of ART adherence, viral resistance or therapy changes was absent. In HIV, the repertoires covered a tighter span of CDR3 lengths than in controls.

The receptor was isolated from a man over 45 with HIV. V usage is TRBV11-2 and J usage is TRBJ2-5, with D possibly TRBD1 on 6 matching bases. The sequencing used unsorted PBMCs, collected 3 years after starting antiretroviral therapy. CDR3 sequence: CASSLDQGHRVGQETQYF. The CDR3 coding sequence is TGTGCCAGCAGCTTAGATCAGGGCCACAGGGTAGGACAAGAGACCCAGTACTTC. Together with reference TRBV11-2 and TRBJ2-5, the CDR3 gives the full variable domain: EAGVAQSPRYKIIEKRQSVAFWCNPISGHATLYWYQQILGQGPKLLIQFQNNGVVDDSQLPKDRFSAERLKGVDSTLKIQPAKLEDSAVYLCASSLDQGHRVGQETQYFGPGTRLLVL.